One and the same sample provided the 32 T cell receptor beta chains below, sequenced in a study of OX40 agonist ivuxolimab in advanced cancers. Assay: immunoSEQ multiplex PCR; the TCRdb copy retains only in-frame clones and omits some. The sample yields 25,000 to 35,000 clones, roughly 84% seen once. This specimen consisted of CD4+ or CD8+ T cells sorted from blood, obtained in a trial of the OX40 agonist ivuxolimab. These receptors originate from an adult with an advanced solid tumor such as melanoma, head and neck, liver or kidney cancer.

This chain connects TRBV5-1 to TRBJ1-2; no clear D gene. In germline, CDR1 is SGHRS, CDR2 YFSETQ. V lost 6 bases and J lost 0, with 18 bases in between. The length of the CDR3 is 16 residues. The CDR3 DNA reads as TGCGCCAGCACCATATCTGTTGGGCAGGCTAACTATGGCTACACCTTC. Its protein product is CASTISVGQANYGYTF. Full variable domain (outside the CDR3, taken from reference TRBV5-1 and TRBJ1-2): KAGVTQTPRYLIKTRGQQVTLSCSPISGHRSVSWYQQTPGQGLQFLFEYFSETQRNKGNFPGRFSGRQFSNSRSEMNVSTLELGDSALYLCASTISVGQANYGYTFGSGTRLTVV.

The V gene is TRBV11-3, the J gene TRBJ2-5; 7 bases are a match to TRBD2. This CDR3 has 15 residues. With V trimmed by 4 bases and J by 5 bases, 10 bases remained unmatched. Germline assignment: CDR1 SGHNT and CDR2 YENEEA. The chain's CDR3 is CASSSVQTSYETQYF. The CDR3 region has the DNA TGTGCCAGCAGCTCAGTCCAGACTAGCTATGAGACCCAGTACTTC.

CDR3 amino acids: CASSTMSTDTQYF. In DNA, the CDR3 is TGTGCCAGTAGTACCATGAGCACAGATACGCAGTATTTT. The chain combines TRBV19 with TRBJ2-3; no clear D. Germline V CDR1 and CDR2: LNHDA, SQIVND (reference sequence). The CDR3 runs to 13 residues. V was pared by 4 bases and J by 0 bases, with 5 bases between.

This clone was seen a handful of times. This sequence joins TRBV5-6 and TRBJ2-1; no reliable D call. Trimming cost V 3 bases and J 1 base, with 14 bases left between them. The germline gives CDR1 SGHDT, CDR2 YYEEEE. The length of the CDR3 is 16 residues. The CDR3 bases are TGTGCCAGCAGCTACACCGGCCGCGGTTCCTACAATGAGCAGTTCTTC. It is translated as CASSYTGRGSYNEQFF.

J is TRBJ2-7 and V is TRBV7-8; 7 bases map to TRBD1. J was trimmed by 8 bases and V by 5 bases; bases with no gene match: 15. This CDR3 has 15 amino acids. Germline CDR1 is SGHVS and CDR2 is FQNEAQ. The CDR3 coding sequence is TGTGCCAGCAGCGAGGGGACAGTGGCCCTCGACAAGCAGTACTTC. Translation: CASSEGTVALDKQYF.

The chain has TRBV4-1 and TRBJ1-2; TRBD1 might be the D (6 bases). Looked up from germline, CDR1 is MGHRA and CDR2 is YSYEKL. The CDR3 runs 16 residues. Trimming took off 0 bases at V and 0 bases at J, with 11 bases between the two ends. DNA of the CDR3: TGCGCCAGCAGCCAAGACTTAGACAGGACTAACTATGGCTACACCTTC. The encoded protein is CASSQDLDRTNYGYTF.

The V call is TRBV5-6, the J call TRBJ2-7; unclear D gene. Germline CDR1 is SGHDT and CDR2 is YYEEEE. The length of the CDR3 is 12 residues. The germline V and J ends were trimmed by 5 bases and 3 bases, with 9 bases remaining between them. The CDR3 DNA sequence: TGTGCCAGCAGTCGAAGGAGCTACGAGCAGTACTTC. This sequence encodes CASSRRSYEQYF.

The chain has TRBV11-2 and TRBJ2-5; tentative D call: TRBD1 (5 bases). Germline V gives CDR1 SGHAT, CDR2 FQNNGV. The CDR3 sequence is 15 residues long. V was clipped by 5 bases and J by 4 bases, with 17 bases between them. CDR3 in amino acids: CASSQSRASLETQYF. DNA for the CDR3: TGTGCCAGCAGCCAAAGCAGGGCCTCCCTAGAGACCCAGTACTTC.

This clone was found a few times. Other DNA sequences in this sample translate to the same CDR3. The chain has TRBV9 and TRBJ1-5; D uncertain. The CDR3 is made up of 14 amino acids. In germline, CDR1 is SGDLS, CDR2 YYNGEE. Trimming removed 3 bases from V and 2 bases from J, with 9 bases in between. In DNA, the CDR3 is TGTGCCAGCAGCGAGGGATTTGGCAATCAGCCCCAGCATTTT. It specifies CASSEGFGNQPQHF. Full variable domain (rest looked up from reference TRBV9 and TRBJ1-5): DSGVTQTPKHLITATGQRVTLRCSPRSGDLSVYWYQQSLDQGLQFLIQYYNGEERAKGNILERFSAQQFPDLHSELNLSSLELGDSALYFCASSEGFGNQPQHFGDGTRLSIL.

The V call is TRBV11-2, the J call TRBJ2-2, with D perhaps TRBD1 or TRBD2 (5 bases each). Germline CDR1 SGHAT, CDR2 FQNNGV. V lost 2 bases to trimming and J lost 3 bases, with 16 bases between them. The CDR3 covers 17 residues. The CDR3 spells CASSLSAGTPYTGELFF. The CDR3 DNA reads TGTGCCAGCAGCTTATCCGCCGGGACGCCTTACACCGGGGAGCTGTTTTTT.

The chain has TRBV2 and TRBJ2-3, with TRBD2 matching over 8 bases. From germline, CDR1 is SNHLY and CDR2 FYNNEI. After removal of 1 base from V and 3 bases from J, the junction contained 9 bases not matched to a gene. The CDR3 is 17 amino acids. The CDR3 coding sequence is TGTGCCAGCAGTGAAGACATGGAGCGGGAGACGACAGATACGCAGTATTTT. As protein: CASSEDMERETTDTQYF. The full variable domain, rest sourced from reference TRBV2 and TRBJ2-3, is EPEVTQTPSHQVTQMGQEVILRCVPISNHLYFYWYRQILGQKVEFLVSFYNNEISEKSEIFDDQFSVERPDGSNFTLKIRSTKLEDSAMYFCASSEDMERETTDTQYFGPGTRLTVL.

This clone was detected only once. The V gene is TRBV5-1, the J gene TRBJ2-7; a weak D match, TRBD2 (7 bases). The CDR3 runs to 13 residues. Germline CDR1 is SGHRS and CDR2 is YFSETQ. V was pared by 4 bases and J by 3 bases, with 11 bases between. The DNA of the CDR3 is TGCGCCAGCAGCGAGGGGGGGAGCTACGAGCAGTACTTC. Its protein is CASSEGGSYEQYF.

A note on this clone: The junction departs from germline at one end; a sequencing error may be responsible. The chain employs TRBV7-8 and TRBJ1-2; D not certain. This CDR3 is built from 15 residues. CDR1 is SGHVS, CDR2 FQNEAQ, per germline. CDR3 nucleotides: TGTGCCAGCAGCTTATTCCCCGGCGAAAACTCTGGCTACACCTTC. Protein product: CASSLFPGENSGYTF.

The chain is built from TRBV7-3 and TRBJ2-1; D is ambiguous. The CDR3 has 11 residues. CDR1 is SGHTA and CDR2 is FQGTGA in the germline V gene. V lost 8 bases and J 8 bases, leaving 10 bases between the germline ends. The CDR3 coding sequence is TGTGCCAGCTCAGTAGGAGATGAGCAGTTCTTC. Amino acid sequence: CASSVGDEQFF. Supplemented by reference TRBV7-3 and TRBJ2-1, the full variable domain reads GAGVSQTPSNKVTEKGKYVELRCDPISGHTALYWYRQSLGQGPEFLIYFQGTGAADDSGLPNDRFFAVRPEGSVSTLKIQRTERGDSAVYLCASSVGDEQFFGPGTRLTVL.

CDR3 amino acids: CASSLSSNQPQHF. Written as DNA, the CDR3 is TGTGCCAGCAGCTTGAGTAGCAATCAGCCCCAGCATTTT. The rearrangement joins TRBV5-6 to TRBJ1-5; no clear D gene. This CDR3 contains 13 residues. The germline V gene encodes CDR1 SGHDT and CDR2 YYEEEE. Trimming pared 1 base from V and 0 bases from J, leaving 2 bases between.

This chain connects TRBV6-1 to TRBJ2-3, with D uncertain. The V end lost 3 bases, the J end lost 2 bases, and 6 bases lay between the germline ends. The CDR3 length is 13 residues. Looked up from germline, CDR1 is MNHNS and CDR2 is SASEGT. CDR3 DNA sequence: TGTGCCAGCAGTGACCTGATCACAGATACGCAGTATTTT. Its translation: CASSDLITDTQYF.

The gene calls are TRBV19 and TRBJ2-3, with D perhaps matching TRBD2 (5 bases). CDR1 and CDR2 (germline): LNHDA, SQIVND (reference sequence). The CDR3 contains 14 residues. V was cut by 8 bases and J by 6 bases, with 18 bases left in between. The CDR3 bases are TGTGCCAGTTCTAGCTCAAAGAGGTGGGATACGCAGTATTTT. Translated: CASSSSKRWDTQYF.

This clone occurred a few times. V usage is TRBV11-2 and J usage is TRBJ2-7; D possibly uses TRBD1 or TRBD2 (5 bases each). Trimming removed 8 bases from V and 2 bases from J, with 10 bases in between. The CDR3 has 12 residues. Germline V gene data show CDR1 as SGHAT and CDR2 as FQNNGV. DNA of the CDR3: TGTGCCAGCGGAGAGGGGACCTACGAGCAGTACTTC. Encoded protein: CASGEGTYEQYF.

The chain couples TRBV5-5 to TRBJ1-1; D is unclear. The CDR3 contains 13 residues. With 0 bases removed from V and 1 base from J, the gap between germline ends came to 4 bases. CDR1 is SGHKS and CDR2 is YYEKEE in the germline V gene (reference sequence). The CDR3 DNA reads as TGTGCCAGCAGCTTGGCGGGGAACACTGAAGCTTTCTTT. It specifies CASSLAGNTEAFF.

The chain carries TRBV7-9 and TRBJ2-3; D perhaps matches TRBD2 (6 bases). The CDR3 has 16 amino acids. Germline CDR1 and CDR2: SEHNR and FQNEAQ (reference sequence). The V gene lost 2 bases and the J gene lost 0 bases, with 12 bases spanning the gap. This CDR3 is CASSLWALASTDTQYF. As DNA, the CDR3 is TGTGCCAGCAGCTTATGGGCCCTAGCGAGCACAGATACGCAGTATTTT.

This clone has a handful of counts. The chain links TRBV15 to TRBJ1-1; no clear D gene. With 8 bases removed from V and 2 bases from J, the gap between germline ends came to 9 bases. CDR3 length: 12 residues. Germline assignment: CDR1 LNHNV and CDR2 YYDKDF (reference sequence). The CDR3 reads CATREVNTEAFF. The CDR3 nucleotides are TGTGCCACCCGGGAGGTCAACACTGAAGCTTTCTTT.

The chain carries TRBV5-4 and TRBJ1-3, with TRBD1 as a possible D gene (5 bases). Germline V gene data show CDR1 as SGHNT and CDR2 as YYREEE (reference sequence). This CDR3 region has 16 residues. The V and J ends lost 0 bases and 0 bases respectively, with 10 bases between them. This CDR3 is CASSLGDAGSGNTIYF. The DNA for the CDR3 is TGTGCCAGCAGCTTGGGGGACGCGGGCTCTGGAAACACCATATATTTT.

In this sample, this clone turned up a few times. The chain uses TRBV5-6 and TRBJ2-5; 9 bases are a match to TRBD2. CDR1 and CDR2 (germline): SGHDT, YYEEEE. Unmatched junction bases numbered 12, after V lost 4 bases and J lost 5 bases. The CDR3 contains 16 residues. The CDR3 nucleotides read TGTGCCAGCAGCCTACCGCCAGCGGGGGGCCGGGAGACCCAGTACTTC. Encoded protein: CASSLPPAGGRETQYF.

DNA for the CDR3: TGTGCCAGTAGTGCAGGCAGCTGGGGAAACGAGCAGTACTTC. It translates to CASSAGSWGNEQYF. The chain recombines TRBV19 with TRBJ2-7; D is unclear. The V end lost 5 bases, the J end lost 5 bases, and 16 bases lay between the germline ends. Germline CDR1 and CDR2: LNHDA and SQIVND (reference sequence). The CDR3 totals 14 residues.

The V call is TRBV13, the J call TRBJ2-5; unclear D gene. The CDR3 runs 15 residues. CDR1 is PRHDT, CDR2 FYEKMQ, per germline (reference sequence). V shed 2 bases and J shed 2 bases, with 12 bases lying between them. The CDR3 region is CASSLREPLQETQYF. CDR3 sequence (DNA): TGTGCCAGCAGCTTAAGAGAACCCTTACAAGAGACCCAGTACTTC.

CDR3 sequence (DNA): TGTGCCAGCAGTTACTCGATTGGGGGAAACTATGGCTACACCTTC. Translating it yields CASSYSIGGNYGYTF. V usage is TRBV6-5 and J usage is TRBJ1-2; tentative D call: TRBD1 (5 bases). The V and J ends lost 0 bases and 2 bases respectively, with 10 bases between them. Germline V gene sequence: CDR1 MNHEY, CDR2 SVGAGI. CDR3 length: 15 amino acids.

The CDR3 DNA follows: TGTGCCAGTAGTTACAGGGCCGGCGAGCAGTTCTTC. It is translated as CASSYRAGEQFF. V is TRBV19 and J is TRBJ2-1, with D perhaps matching TRBD1 (6 bases). Trimming left V 5 bases short and J 10 bases short, with 12 bases between. This CDR3 comprises 12 residues. Germline-derived CDR1 and CDR2 are LNHDA and SQIVND (reference sequence).

The chain has TRBV13 and TRBJ2-5; 9 positions match TRBD1. This CDR3 comprises 15 residues. Germline CDR1 and CDR2: PRHDT and FYEKMQ (reference sequence). V lost 4 bases to trimming and J lost 5 bases; unmatched junction nucleotides: 8. The CDR3: CASSSGQGGRETQYF. CDR3 sequence (DNA): TGTGCCAGCAGCTCGGGACAGGGAGGCCGTGAGACCCAGTACTTC.

The chain has TRBV11-2 and TRBJ2-3; D is possibly TRBD2 (6 bases). Germline V gene sequence: CDR1 SGHAT, CDR2 FQNNGV. V lost 0 bases, J lost 2 bases, and 15 bases lay in between. This CDR3 is 17 amino acids long. CDR3 loop: CASSLDSAGKDTDTQYF. As DNA, the CDR3 is TGTGCCAGCAGCTTAGATTCAGCGGGTAAGGACACAGATACGCAGTATTTT.

This clone is categorized as medium-sized. The gene calls are TRBV19 and TRBJ1-5; possibly TRBD1 for D (5 bases). This CDR3 region has 14 residues. V was clipped by 8 bases and J by 2 bases, with 13 bases between them. Germline-derived CDR1 and CDR2 are LNHDA and SQIVND (reference sequence). The CDR3 DNA sequence: TGTGCCAGTGTGGGGCGTGGTGGCAATCAGCCCCAGCATTTT. It is translated as CASVGRGGNQPQHF.

The chain carries TRBV27 and TRBJ2-2; no definite D call. Germline V gene lookup returns CDR1 MNHEY and CDR2 SMNVEV (reference sequence). There are 13 residues in the CDR3. With 2 bases removed from V and 4 bases from J, the gap between germline ends came to 5 bases. CDR3 protein: CASSLTVTGELFF. CDR3 DNA sequence: TGTGCCAGCAGTTTAACGGTCACCGGGGAGCTGTTTTTT.

The rearrangement joins TRBV6-4 to TRBJ2-5, with TRBD1 as a possible D gene (8 bases). The CDR3 sequence is 14 residues long. Germline lookup yields CDR1 MRHNA and CDR2 SNTAGT. Trimming took off 2 bases at V and 13 bases at J, with 20 bases between the two ends. The CDR3 sequence: CASSDRLQGEGGYF. CDR3 nucleotide sequence: TGTGCCAGCAGTGACCGGCTACAGGGGGAGGGTGGGTACTTC.